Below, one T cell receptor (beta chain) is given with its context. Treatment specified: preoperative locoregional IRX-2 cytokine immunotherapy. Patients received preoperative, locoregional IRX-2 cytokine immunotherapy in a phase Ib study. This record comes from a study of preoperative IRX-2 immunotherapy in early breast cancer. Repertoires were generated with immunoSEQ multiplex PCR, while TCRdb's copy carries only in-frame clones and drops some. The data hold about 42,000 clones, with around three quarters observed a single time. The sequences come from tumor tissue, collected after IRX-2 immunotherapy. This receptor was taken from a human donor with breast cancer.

The CDR3 spells CASSPSITDTQYF. The DNA of the CDR3 is TGTGCCAGCTCACCTTCGATCACAGATACGCAGTATTTT. The rearrangement joins TRBV18 to TRBJ2-3; no definite D call. Trimming removed 3 bases from V and 2 bases from J, with 6 bases in between. Germline V CDR1 and CDR2: KGHSH, LQKENI. The CDR3 is made up of 13 amino acids. Full variable domain (rest looked up from reference TRBV18 and TRBJ2-3): NAGVMQNPRHLVRRRGQEARLRCSPMKGHSHVYWYRQLPEEGLKFMVYLQKENIIDESGMPKERFSAEFPKEGPSILRIQQVVRGDSAAYFCASSPSITDTQYFGPGTRLTVL.